A single sample is the source of the 11 T cell receptor beta chains below, sequenced in a study of PD-1 blockade in classical Hodgkin lymphoma. Documented time point: cycle 4 day 1 (C4D1), after six to seven weeks of nivolumab. Patients all relapsed after autologous stem cell transplantation, and there was variation in brentuximab vedotin exposure. The study purified CD4+ T cells from thawed PBMCs using magnetic negative selection. TCRdb's table, derived via immunoSEQ multiplex PCR, lists solely in-frame clones and lacks some. There are about 4,800 clones in the sample; approximately 80% occur only once, and roughly 3.6% lies in the top ten. Source: CD4+ T cells from blood, taken before the fourth cycle of nivolumab. The receptors were sampled from a human donor with classical Hodgkin lymphoma.

This chain joins TRBV2 and TRBJ1-1; maybe TRBD1 (5 bases). Trimming took off 10 bases at V and 3 bases at J, with 15 bases between the two ends. The germline CDR1 and CDR2 sequences are SNHLY and FYNNEI. The CDR3 totals 13 residues. CDR3 sequence (DNA): TGTGCCAACACCCAGGGAGAGGACACTGAAGCTTTCTTT. It specifies CANTQGEDTEAFF.

The chain links TRBV7-2 to TRBJ1-5; D is perhaps TRBD1 (5 bases). This CDR3 is 15 amino acids long. V lost 5 bases and J lost 2, with 13 bases in between. CDR1 is SGHTA, CDR2 FQGNSA, per germline. DNA of the CDR3: TGTGCCAGCAGCCCGGGGGGACCCCGCAATCAGCCCCAGCATTTT. Protein: CASSPGGPRNQPQHF.

The V call is TRBV6-4, the J call TRBJ2-2; no firm D call. V was pared by 4 bases and J by 0 bases, with 6 bases between. This CDR3 comprises 14 residues. Germline V gene data show CDR1 as MRHNA and CDR2 as SNTAGT. The CDR3 DNA follows: TGTGCCAGCAGTGGGCAGGCGAACACCGGGGAGCTGTTTTTT. It specifies CASSGQANTGELFF.

The chain is built from TRBV6-6 and TRBJ2-7; D uncertain. The V end lost 0 bases, the J end lost 3 bases, and 6 bases lay between the germline ends. The length of the CDR3 is 13 residues. Per the germline V gene, CDR1 is MNHNY and CDR2 is SVGAGI (reference sequence). CDR3 protein: CASSYSAGYEQYF. CDR3 coding DNA: TGTGCCAGCAGTTACTCAGCTGGCTACGAGCAGTACTTC.

The rearrangement joins TRBV7-2 to TRBJ2-7; D perhaps matches TRBD2 (5 bases). The CDR3 is made up of 13 amino acids. The germline V and J ends were trimmed by 6 bases and 3 bases, with 12 bases remaining between them. The germline V gene has CDR1 SGHTA and CDR2 FQGNSA. CDR3: CASSGGPGYEQYF. The CDR3 DNA follows: TGTGCCAGCAGTGGCGGGCCCGGCTACGAGCAGTACTTC.

The rearrangement links TRBV4-1 to TRBJ2-1; 13 nucleotides agree with TRBD2. Germline-derived CDR1 and CDR2 are MGHRA and YSYEKL. V gave up 1 base and J gave up 4 bases; unmatched junction bases: 7. The CDR3 loop spans 18 amino acids. The CDR3 here is CASSQVDMGLAGYNEQFF. The CDR3 nucleotides are TGCGCCAGCAGCCAAGTCGACATGGGACTAGCGGGGTACAATGAGCAGTTCTTC.

This clone was detected only once. The chain joins TRBV28 to TRBJ2-1; 11 bases are a match to TRBD2. CDR3 size: 14 residues. Germline trimming cut 5 bases from V and 9 bases from J; bases unmatched to any gene: 6. Germline assignment: CDR1 MDHEN and CDR2 SYDVKM. CDR3 region: CASSTDSGGVEQFF. The CDR3, as DNA: TGTGCCAGCAGTACGGATAGCGGGGGGGTTGAGCAGTTCTTC.

This clone has just one count. The J gene is TRBJ2-5, the V gene TRBV5-8; D possibly corresponds to TRBD2 (8 bases). The CDR3 loop spans 16 amino acids. V was clipped by 4 bases and J by 5 bases, with 21 bases between them. CDR1 and CDR2 (germline): SGHTS, YDEGEE. CDR3 in amino acids: CASSQPGRGLWETQYF. The CDR3, as DNA: TGTGCCAGCAGCCAACCCGGGAGGGGGCTGTGGGAGACCCAGTACTTC.

The chain uses TRBV15 and TRBJ2-3; 8 bases agree with TRBD2. Germline V gives CDR1 LNHNV, CDR2 YYDKDF (reference sequence). The CDR3 runs to 15 residues. The trim removed 6 bases at V and 6 bases at J, leaving 11 bases unmatched. CDR3 amino acids: CATRMGGGLSDTQYF. CDR3 DNA sequence: TGTGCCACCAGGATGGGCGGGGGGCTCTCCGATACGCAGTATTTT. The complete variable domain, with remaining parts taken from reference TRBV15 and TRBJ2-3, reads DAMVIQNPRYQVTQFGKPVTLSCSQTLNHNVMYWYQQKSSQAPKLLFHYYDKDFNNEADTPDNFQSRRPNTSFCFLDIRSPGLGDTAMYLCATRMGGGLSDTQYFGPGTRLTVL.

This clone occurred a few times. The rearrangement links TRBV28 to TRBJ1-4; 9 nucleotides agree with TRBD1. CDR1 and CDR2 from the germline V gene are MDHEN and SYDVKM. The CDR3 runs to 14 residues. V was clipped by 10 bases and J by 8 bases; unmatched bases: 11. In DNA form, the CDR3 reads TGTGCCACTGGGGTAGACAGGGGGTTAGAAAAACTGTTTTTT. It encodes CATGVDRGLEKLFF.

The chain recombines TRBV29-1 with TRBJ2-7, with 8 bases matching TRBD2. Per germline, CDR1 SQVTM and CDR2 ANQGSEA. The V and J ends lost 5 bases and 0 bases, in that order; junction bases with no gene match: 12. CDR3 length equals 16 residues. CDR3 loop: CSVSSFGSGDSYEQYF. The DNA of the CDR3 is TGCAGCGTTTCCTCGTTTGGTAGCGGGGACTCCTACGAGCAGTACTTC.